This entry lists 28 T cell receptor beta chains sequenced from one sample in a study of T cells after yellow fever vaccination. MiXCR was run by TCRdb on the 5' RACE reads, yielding one entry per CDR3 protein. This table holds approximately 300,000 distinct CDR3 sequences, around a tenth found once. The sample was CD4+ T cells sorted from PBMCs, taken 45 days after the yellow fever booster vaccination. Receptor source: a man younger than 30 who received the YFV17D yellow fever vaccine.

The gene calls are TRBV7-9 and TRBJ2-3; D might be TRBD1 (6 bases). Trimming removed 1 base at V and 7 bases at J, with 15 bases between. Germline V lookup: CDR1 SEHNR, CDR2 FQNEAQ (reference sequence). The CDR3 has 15 residues. CDR3 amino acids: CASSLESSGHHTQYF. CDR3 bases: TGTGCCAGCAGCTTAGAGTCATCGGGACACCATACGCAGTATTTT.

The chain recombines TRBV18 with TRBJ1-5, with a possible D match to TRBD1 (5 bases). V lost 5 bases and J 0 bases, leaving 8 bases between the germline ends. CDR1 KGHSH and CDR2 LQKENI come from the germline V gene. This CDR3 has 14 residues. CDR3 nucleotide sequence: TGTGCCAGCTCAACGGGACTTAGCAATCAGCCCCAGCATTTT. This encodes CASSTGLSNQPQHF.

This clonotype has only a few counts. The chain recombines TRBV7-6 with TRBJ2-3; 8 bases match TRBD2. J was trimmed by 6 bases and V by 2 bases; bases with no gene match: 13. This CDR3 spans 17 amino acids. Germline assignment: CDR1 SGHVS and CDR2 FNYEAQ. CDR3 in amino acids: CASSLKVALAGVDTQYF. For the CDR3, the DNA is TGTGCCAGCAGCTTAAAGGTTGCGCTAGCGGGCGTGGATACGCAGTATTTT.

The chain couples TRBV20-1 to TRBJ2-7; D remains ambiguous. The V gene's germline CDR1 is DFQATT and CDR2 SNEGSKA (reference sequence). CDR3 size: 12 residues. Trimming stripped 1 base from V and 2 bases from J, with 6 bases between. The CDR3 spells CSARGDPYEQYV. CDR3 nucleotide sequence: TGCAGTGCTAGAGGGGATCCCTACGAGCAGTACGTC.

This sequence joins TRBV7-3 and TRBJ2-5; 8 nucleotides match TRBD2. V lost 5 bases, J lost 2 bases, and 7 bases stayed unmatched. The length of the CDR3 is 15 residues. CDR1 is SGHTA, CDR2 FQGTGA, per germline. Here the CDR3 reads CASSRGSGVQETQYF. The DNA of the CDR3 is TGTGCCAGCAGCCGGGGTAGCGGGGTTCAAGAGACCCAGTACTTC.

The sample holds a few counts of this clonotype. The chain recombines TRBV7-9 with TRBJ1-2, with D unresolved. CDR3 length equals 12 residues. The germline gives CDR1 SEHNR, CDR2 FQNEAQ (reference sequence). Between the trimmed V and J ends, which lost 5 bases and 3 bases, there was a span of 7 bases. The CDR3 is CASSRTYYGYTF. CDR3 DNA: TGTGCCAGCAGCCGAACCTACTATGGCTACACCTTC.

This chain uses TRBV4-3 with TRBJ2-5, with D possibly TRBD2 on 6 matching bases. With 0 bases removed from V and 4 bases from J, the gap between germline ends came to 15 bases. Germline V gene data show CDR1 as LGHNA and CDR2 as YSLEER. The CDR3 is made up of 16 amino acids. CDR3 sequence (DNA): TGCGCCAGCAGCCAAGACCTTTGGGCGCGGGGAGAGACCCAGTACTTC. Encoded protein: CASSQDLWARGETQYF.

This clonotype was picked up many times. J is TRBJ2-7 and V is TRBV6-1; no definite D call. V was trimmed by 7 bases and J by 2 bases, leaving 12 bases between them. The CDR3 runs 13 residues. Germline-derived CDR1 and CDR2 are MNHNS and SASEGT. CDR3 loop: CASNSPATYEQYV. DNA for the CDR3: TGTGCCAGCAACAGCCCGGCCACCTACGAGCAGTACGTC.

This clonotype was seen repeatedly, ten times or more. The germline gene is not matched at one end of the junction; a read error may be the cause. The chain has TRBV3-1 and TRBJ1-4, with D possibly matching TRBD1 (5 bases). Germline V lookup: CDR1 LGHDT, CDR2 YNNKEL (reference sequence). CDR3 length equals 15 residues. CDR3 bases: TGTGCCAGCAGTGATACCGGGACCACTACTGAAAAACTGTTTTTT. This codes for CASSDTGTTTEKLFF.

The chain uses TRBV7-2 and TRBJ1-1; D is uncertain. This CDR3 contains 14 residues. Per germline, CDR1 SGHTA and CDR2 FQGNSA. With 5 bases removed from V and 5 bases from J, the gap between germline ends came to 15 bases. The CDR3 sequence: CASSLSAGLTEAFF. In DNA, the CDR3 is TGTGCCAGCAGCCTCTCCGCCGGTCTAACTGAAGCTTTCTTT.

This clonotype was detected only a few times. This chain uses TRBV5-5 with TRBJ1-3, with unresolved D. From germline, CDR1 is SGHKS and CDR2 YYEKEE (reference sequence). Trimming left V 4 bases short and J 0 bases short, with 8 bases between. The length of the CDR3 is 14 residues. CDR3 loop: CASSLQSSGNTIYF. The CDR3 region has the DNA TGTGCCAGCAGCCTTCAAAGCTCTGGAAACACCATATATTTT.

In DNA, the CDR3 is TGTGCCAGCAGCACCCGGCCCGGCACAGATACGCAGTATTTT. It specifies CASSTRPGTDTQYF. This sequence joins TRBV11-2 and TRBJ2-3; D remains ambiguous. Per germline, CDR1 SGHAT and CDR2 FQNNGV. V gave up 5 bases and J gave up 1 base, with 10 bases separating them. There are 14 residues in the CDR3. The variable domain in full, completed from reference TRBV11-2 and TRBJ2-3, reads EAGVAQSPRYKIIEKRQSVAFWCNPISGHATLYWYQQILGQGPKLLIQFQNNGVVDDSQLPKDRFSAERLKGVDSTLKIQPAKLEDSAVYLCASSTRPGTDTQYFGPGTRLTVL.

This clonotype was seen a handful of times. This rearrangement joins TRBV7-2 to TRBJ1-2; no clear D. The CDR3 extends over 13 amino acids. Germline CDR1 and CDR2: SGHTA and FQGNSA. V lost 1 base and J 4 bases, leaving 7 bases between the germline ends. Here the CDR3 reads CASSLDAPYGYTF. CDR3 nucleotide sequence: TGTGCCAGCAGCTTAGACGCACCCTATGGCTACACCTTC.

This clonotype was seen only a few times. This chain joins TRBV7-2 and TRBJ2-5; D is possibly TRBD2 (5 bases). V shed 2 bases and J shed 3 bases, with 13 bases lying between them. Germline lookup yields CDR1 SGHTA and CDR2 FQGNSA. CDR3 length: 15 amino acids. The CDR3: CASSLKFRGKETQYF. Written as DNA, the CDR3 is TGTGCCAGCAGCTTAAAGTTTCGAGGGAAAGAGACCCAGTACTTC.

The chain recombines TRBV10-3 with TRBJ1-1; D may be TRBD1 (5 bases). The V gene's germline CDR1 is ENHRY and CDR2 SYGVKD. With 11 bases removed from V and 1 base from J, the gap between germline ends came to 11 bases. This CDR3 spans 12 amino acids. CDR3 sequence: CAVTTENTEAFF. CDR3 bases: TGTGCCGTAACGACAGAGAACACTGAAGCTTTCTTT.

This clonotype was seen only a few times. The chain links TRBV20-1 to TRBJ1-1; 8 positions agree with TRBD1. Unmatched junction bases numbered 11, after V lost 0 bases and J lost 5 bases. Germline CDR1 and CDR2: DFQATT and SNEGSKA (reference sequence). CDR3 length equals 16 residues. The CDR3 is CSARDRRTGSRTEAFF. For the CDR3, the DNA is TGCAGTGCTAGAGATAGGAGGACAGGGAGTAGGACTGAAGCTTTCTTT.

This clonotype turned up a few times. V and J are TRBV10-3 and TRBJ2-7; D is ambiguous. The V and J ends lost 2 bases and 5 bases respectively, with 16 bases between them. There are 15 residues in the CDR3. Germline values: CDR1 ENHRY, CDR2 SYGVKD. Here the CDR3 reads CAISEKAGVRHEQYF. In DNA, the CDR3 is TGTGCCATCAGTGAGAAGGCAGGTGTAAGGCACGAGCAGTACTTC.

This clonotype came up a few times. The gene calls are TRBV7-8 and TRBJ2-1; 9 bases align to TRBD2. Germline V gene lookup returns CDR1 SGHVS and CDR2 FQNEAQ. Trimming took 5 bases from V and 6 from J; bases not matched to a gene: 14. The CDR3 totals 17 residues. The CDR3 DNA follows: TGTGCCAGCAGCCCCCAGAGGAGTAGCGGGGGAGCCAATGAGCAGTTCTTC. Protein: CASSPQRSSGGANEQFF.

This clonotype has a handful of counts. The genes are TRBV2 and TRBJ2-5; 9 bases align to TRBD1. The trim removed 5 bases at V and 4 bases at J, leaving 14 bases unmatched. CDR3 size: 17 residues. Germline V lookup: CDR1 SNHLY, CDR2 FYNNEI. CDR3 coding DNA: TGTGCCAGCAGTTCTTACCGGGACAGGGTACCCGCAGAGACCCAGTACTTC. It is translated as CASSSYRDRVPAETQYF.

The rearrangement joins TRBV11-2 to TRBJ2-5, with D possibly TRBD2 on 5 matching bases. Trimming left V 5 bases short and J 5 bases short, with 15 bases between. This CDR3 comprises 14 residues. CDR1 and CDR2 from the germline V gene are SGHAT and FQNNGV. The chain's CDR3 is CASSRTLTGETQYF. The CDR3 DNA reads as TGTGCCAGCAGCCGAACCCTAACGGGGGAGACCCAGTACTTC.

About this clonotype itself: At one end, the junction sequence differs from germline, possibly due to a read error. This chain connects TRBV2 to TRBJ2-7; no definite D call. The CDR3 is made up of 13 amino acids. Germline values: CDR1 SNHLY, CDR2 FYNNEI. This chain's CDR3 is CASSEVGRLNGDF. The CDR3 DNA sequence: TGTGCCAGCAGTGAAGTAGGCAGATTAAACGGCGACTTC.

The chain employs TRBV20-1 and TRBJ2-7, with D perhaps TRBD1 (7 bases). The germline CDR1 and CDR2 sequences are DFQATT and SNEGSKA (reference sequence). Trimming removed 8 bases at V and 2 bases at J, with 22 bases between. The CDR3 contains 15 residues. Here the CDR3 reads CSLLDVAGGTYEQYF. In nucleotides, the CDR3 is TGCAGTCTCCTCGACGTGGCAGGGGGGACCTACGAGCAGTACTTC.

This clonotype was counted only a few times. V gene TRBV7-2 combines with J gene TRBJ2-5, with 7 bases matching TRBD2. CDR3 length: 17 residues. CDR1 SGHTA and CDR2 FQGNSA come from the germline V gene. The junction had 17 bases not matched to a gene; V was cut back by 5 bases and J by 5 bases. This chain's CDR3 is CASSVGRGSRSHETQYF. As DNA, the CDR3 is TGTGCCAGCAGCGTAGGGCGGGGGAGCCGGAGCCATGAGACCCAGTACTTC.

The chain employs TRBV4-2 and TRBJ2-3, with a weak D call TRBD1 (6 bases). The germline gives CDR1 LGHNA, CDR2 YNFKEQ. The length of the CDR3 is 15 residues. The ends were cut back, 4 bases at V and 3 bases at J, with 14 bases in the middle. CDR3 residues: CASSLVGAETDTQYF. DNA for the CDR3: TGTGCCAGCAGCCTCGTGGGGGCCGAGACAGATACGCAGTATTTT.

The sample holds many counts of this clonotype. The chain carries TRBV27 and TRBJ1-6, with D possibly TRBD1 on 5 matching bases. V was cut by 3 bases and J by 11 bases, with 14 bases left in between. In germline, CDR1 is MNHEY, CDR2 SMNVEV (reference sequence). This CDR3 region has 14 residues. The CDR3 DNA reads TGTGCCAGCAGTTTTACCCCCCCAGGGACACCCCTCCACTTT. Translation: CASSFTPPGTPLHF.

This chain uses TRBV12-3 or TRBV12-4 with TRBJ2-1; D unclear. The CDR3 runs to 16 residues. V was trimmed by 4 bases and J by 4 bases, leaving 17 bases between them. The CDR3 nucleotides are TGTGCCAGCAGTTCCCGTAGGGCAGGTCTGTACAATGAGCAGTTCTTC. This codes for CASSSRRAGLYNEQFF.

In regard to this clonotype: This may stem from a read error, because a much larger clone lies one nucleotide away. Here the CDR3 reads CASSLATDTEAFF. Written as DNA, the CDR3 is TGCGCCAGCAGCTTGGCCACAGACACTGAAGCTTTCTTT. The chain joins TRBV5-1 to TRBJ1-1; D gene ambiguous. Trimming removed 0 bases from V and 3 bases from J, with 6 bases in between. The CDR3 is 13 amino acids. Germline V CDR1 and CDR2: SGHRS, YFSETQ. The whole variable domain, filled in from reference TRBV5-1 and TRBJ1-1, reads KAGVTQTPRYLIKTRGQQVTLSCSPISGHRSVSWYQQTPGQGLQFLFEYFSETQRNKGNFPGRFSGRQFSNSRSEMNVSTLELGDSALYLCASSLATDTEAFFGQGTRLTVV.

This clonotype was found a few times. V gene TRBV5-1 combines with J gene TRBJ1-1; 7 bases match TRBD1. This CDR3 has 16 residues. Germline V CDR1 and CDR2: SGHRS, YFSETQ. V lost 0 bases, J lost 4 bases, and 9 bases stayed unmatched. CDR3 amino acids: CASSLATGDRGTEAFF. The CDR3 bases are TGCGCCAGCAGCTTGGCTACAGGGGATCGGGGCACTGAAGCTTTCTTT.